A selection of T cell receptor beta chains follows, all from one sample in a study of human T cells and chemical hapten exposure. TCRdb processed the RACE reads anew with MiXCR; each CDR3 protein has one entry. This sample has some 180,000 distinct CDR3 sequences, with approximately 26% found just once. Material: whole blood, obtained in connection with sensitization to the hapten diphenylcyclopropenone (DPC). The receptors stem from a woman aged 40 to 55 with alopecia areata. Some clones in this sample may be carry-over from other donors' samples. Each CDR3 is given with its conserved first and last residue. Each record gives: CDR3 DNA, CDR3 protein, clone size, V gene, D gene, J gene. A D gene is named only where the DNA matches it firmly. Not all rows give a size; the values are once, few, many and, for expanded clones, a class.

CDR3nt: TGTGCCAGCTCACAATCCTCCTCGCTCGGGCGCACAGATACGCAGTATTTT; CDR3aa: CASSQSSSLGRTDTQYF; abundance: many; v_gene: TRBV18; d_gene: -; j_gene: TRBJ2-3
CDR3nt: TGCAGCGTTGCGTCCCAGGGAGGAAGGATTACGCAGTATTTT; CDR3aa: CSVASQGGRITQYF; abundance: few; v_gene: TRBV29-1; d_gene: -; j_gene: TRBJ2-3
CDR3nt: TGTGCCAGCAGTTACTCGGGAGAGGGGACAGATACGCAGTATTTT; CDR3aa: CASSYSGEGTDTQYF; abundance: few; v_gene: TRBV6-6; d_gene: -; j_gene: TRBJ2-3
CDR3nt: TGTGCCAGCAGCCTCGCCTTGGGCGCCCGCACAGATACGCAGTATTTT; CDR3aa: CASSLALGARTDTQYF; abundance: -; v_gene: TRBV12-3/TRBV12-4; d_gene: -; j_gene: TRBJ2-3
CDR3nt: TGTGCCAGCAGCCCCCCGGGGGCGGGAACGGCCGGGGCCAACGTCCTGACTTTC; CDR3aa: CASSPPGAGTAGANVLTF; abundance: -; v_gene: TRBV28; d_gene: -; j_gene: TRBJ2-6
CDR3nt: TGTGCCACCAGCAGAGAGCGTCTCCTCCAAGAGACCCAGTACTTC; CDR3aa: CATSRERLLQETQYF; abundance: many; v_gene: TRBV15; d_gene: -; j_gene: TRBJ2-5
CDR3nt: TGTGCCAGCAACGGGGGCAGGGGTCAAGAGACCCAGTACTTC; CDR3aa: CASNGGRGQETQYF; abundance: -; v_gene: TRBV5-4; d_gene: -; j_gene: TRBJ2-5
CDR3nt: TGTGCCATCAGGGCTGCAGATACGCAGTATTTT; CDR3aa: CAIRAADTQYF; abundance: many; v_gene: TRBV10-3; d_gene: -; j_gene: TRBJ2-3
CDR3nt: TGCGCCAGCAGTGTAGCAGGGAAGAACACTGAAGCTTTCTTT; CDR3aa: CASSVAGKNTEAFF; abundance: -; v_gene: TRBV10-1; d_gene: -; j_gene: TRBJ1-1
CDR3nt: TGTGCCAGCAGTTTAGAAGGGGACGGCGAGCAGTACTTC; CDR3aa: CASSLEGDGEQYF; abundance: -; v_gene: TRBV12-3/TRBV12-4; d_gene: -; j_gene: TRBJ2-7
CDR3nt: TGCAGTGCTAGGACCAGCGGGACCAACACCGGGGAGCTGTTTTTT; CDR3aa: CSARTSGTNTGELFF; abundance: few; v_gene: TRBV20-1; d_gene: TRBD2; j_gene: TRBJ2-2
CDR3nt: TGCAGTGTTCAGGGACCTGCCTACGAGCAGTACTTC; CDR3aa: CSVQGPAYEQYF; abundance: many; v_gene: TRBV20-1; d_gene: -; j_gene: TRBJ2-7
CDR3nt: TGTGCCAGCAGCTGGACTAGCGGGAGACAAGAGACCCAGTACTTC; CDR3aa: CASSWTSGRQETQYF; abundance: -; v_gene: TRBV12-3/TRBV12-4; d_gene: TRBD2; j_gene: TRBJ2-5
CDR3nt: TGTGCCAGCAGCTTATGGCTAGTGGCCTCTAGCACAGATACGCAGTATTTT; CDR3aa: CASSLWLVASSTDTQYF; abundance: -; v_gene: TRBV7-2; d_gene: -; j_gene: TRBJ2-3
CDR3nt: TGTGCCAGCAGCTACAGGGTTAGCTCCTACAATGAGCAGTTCTTC; CDR3aa: CASSYRVSSYNEQFF; abundance: -; v_gene: TRBV11-3; d_gene: -; j_gene: TRBJ2-1
CDR3nt: TGTGCCAGCAGCACCGACAGGCTACCGACCGGGGAGCTGTTTTTT; CDR3aa: CASSTDRLPTGELFF; abundance: many; v_gene: TRBV5-4; d_gene: -; j_gene: TRBJ2-2
CDR3nt: TGTGCCAGCAGTTATTCTAGTCGGTATGAGCAGTTCTTC; CDR3aa: CASSYSSRYEQFF; abundance: -; v_gene: TRBV6-5; d_gene: -; j_gene: TRBJ2-1